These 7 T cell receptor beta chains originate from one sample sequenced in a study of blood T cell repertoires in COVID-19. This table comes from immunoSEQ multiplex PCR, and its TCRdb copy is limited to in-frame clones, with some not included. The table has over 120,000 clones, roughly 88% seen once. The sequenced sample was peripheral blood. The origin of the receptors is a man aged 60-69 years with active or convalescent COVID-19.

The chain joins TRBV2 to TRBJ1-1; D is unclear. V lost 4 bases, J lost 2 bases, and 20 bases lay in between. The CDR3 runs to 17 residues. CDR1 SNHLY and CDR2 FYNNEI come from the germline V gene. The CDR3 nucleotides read TGTGCCAGCAGTGTACCCTTTCCTGGGCAGATTAACACTGAAGCTTTCTTT. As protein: CASSVPFPGQINTEAFF.

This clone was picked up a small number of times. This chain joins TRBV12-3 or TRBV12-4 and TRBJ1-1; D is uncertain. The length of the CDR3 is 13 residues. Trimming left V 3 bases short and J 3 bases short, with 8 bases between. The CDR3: CASSFRRDTEAFF. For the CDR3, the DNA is TGTGCCAGCAGTTTTAGGCGGGACACTGAAGCTTTCTTT.

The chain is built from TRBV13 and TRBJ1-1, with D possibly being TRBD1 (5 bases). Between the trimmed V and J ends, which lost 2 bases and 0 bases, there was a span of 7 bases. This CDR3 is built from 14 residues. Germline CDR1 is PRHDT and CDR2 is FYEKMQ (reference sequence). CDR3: CASSLRQLNTEAFF. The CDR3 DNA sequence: TGTGCCAGCAGCTTACGACAGTTGAACACTGAAGCTTTCTTT.

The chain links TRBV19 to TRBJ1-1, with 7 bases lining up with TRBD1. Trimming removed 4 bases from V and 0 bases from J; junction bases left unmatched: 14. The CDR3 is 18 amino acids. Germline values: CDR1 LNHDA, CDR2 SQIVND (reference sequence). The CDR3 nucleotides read TGTGCCAGTAGTACAGTCCCGACAGGGTTTGGGATGAACACTGAAGCTTTCTTT. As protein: CASSTVPTGFGMNTEAFF.

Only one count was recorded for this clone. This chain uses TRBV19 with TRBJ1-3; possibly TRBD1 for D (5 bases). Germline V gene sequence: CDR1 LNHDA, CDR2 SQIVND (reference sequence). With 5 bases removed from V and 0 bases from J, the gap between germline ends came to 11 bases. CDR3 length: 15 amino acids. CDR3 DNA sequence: TGTGCCAGTAGTCGACAGTCAGTCTCTGGAAACACCATATATTTT. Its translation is CASSRQSVSGNTIYF.

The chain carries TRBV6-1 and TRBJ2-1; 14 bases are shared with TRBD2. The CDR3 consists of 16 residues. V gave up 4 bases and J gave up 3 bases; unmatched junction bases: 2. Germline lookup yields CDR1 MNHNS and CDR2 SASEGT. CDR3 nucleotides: TGTGCCAGCAGTGGAGGACTAGCGGGAGGCTACAATGAGCAGTTCTTC. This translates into CASSGGLAGGYNEQFF.

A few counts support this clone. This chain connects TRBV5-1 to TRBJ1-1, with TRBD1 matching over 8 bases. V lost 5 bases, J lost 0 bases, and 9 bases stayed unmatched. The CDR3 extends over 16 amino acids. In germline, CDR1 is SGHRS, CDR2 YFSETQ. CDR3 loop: CASSQGQVIMNTEAFF. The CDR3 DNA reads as TGCGCCAGCAGTCAGGGACAGGTCATTATGAACACTGAAGCTTTCTTT. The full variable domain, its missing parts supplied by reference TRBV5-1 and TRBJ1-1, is KAGVTQTPRYLIKTRGQQVTLSCSPISGHRSVSWYQQTPGQGLQFLFEYFSETQRNKGNFPGRFSGRQFSNSRSEMNVSTLELGDSALYLCASSQGQVIMNTEAFFGQGTRLTVV.